The clone carrying this TCR beta chain was counted only a few times. Antigen unknown. The CDR3 runs 12 residues. Trimming removed 3 bases from V and 5 bases from J; junction bases left unmatched: 3. The germline V gene encodes CDR1 GTSNPN and CDR2 SVGIG (reference sequence). The data derive from a study of cytomegalovirus exposure and HLA in healthy donors. Study-wide background: Of the donors genotyped, approximately 400 in all, around 76% fell in the Caucasian-associated ancestry cluster. Notes on the study in general: An analysis was carried out later, and it reportedly showed fewer N-insertions in an Asian-associated ancestry cluster than the roughly 670-donor mean. HLA alleles were associated with around 17,000 TCR beta sequences in a later analysis at 0.05 false discovery rate. The authors later found most CMV-associated TCR beta chains appeared HLA-restricted.

The PCR was carried out with 60 Vbeta primers and 13 Jbeta primers. Only in-frame clones appear in the TCRdb table, and some are missing; sequencing was by immunoSEQ multiplex PCR. Of more than 200,000 clones in the sample, 82% were seen once. The sequence derives from a man in his forties in good health and CMV-seropositive. Sequenced sample: PBMCs. The rearrangement joins TRBV30 to TRBJ1-2; 7 bases are a match to TRBD1. The CDR3 region has the DNA TGTGCCTGGAGGCAGGGGGGATATGGCTACACCTTC. Residues: CAWRQGGYGYTF. The full variable domain, with the rest looked up from reference TRBV30 and TRBJ1-2, is SQTIHQWPATLVQPVGSPLSLECTVEGTSNPNLYWYRQAAGRGLQLLFYSVGIGQISSEVPQNLSASRPQDRQFILSSKKLLLSDSGFYLCAWRQGGYGYTFGSGTRLTVV.